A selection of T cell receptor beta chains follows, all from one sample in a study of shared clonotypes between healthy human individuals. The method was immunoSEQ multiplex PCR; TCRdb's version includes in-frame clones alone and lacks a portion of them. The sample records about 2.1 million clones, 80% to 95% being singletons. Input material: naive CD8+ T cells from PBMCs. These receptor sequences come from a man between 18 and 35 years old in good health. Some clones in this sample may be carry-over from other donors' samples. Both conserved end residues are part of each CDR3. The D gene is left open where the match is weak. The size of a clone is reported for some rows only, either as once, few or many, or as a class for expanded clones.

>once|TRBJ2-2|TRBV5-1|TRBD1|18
TGCGCCAGCAGCTCCCCGACAGGGGAAGTGCGGGGCACCGGGGAGCTGTTTTTT
CASSSPTGEVRGTGELFF
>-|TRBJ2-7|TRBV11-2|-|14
TGTGCCAGCAGCTTAGTAGCTAGGTCCTACGAGCAGTACTTC
CASSLVARSYEQYF
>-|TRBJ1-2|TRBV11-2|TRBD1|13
TGTGCCAGCAGCTTTGGGACAGGGTATGGCTACACCTTC
CASSFGTGYGYTF
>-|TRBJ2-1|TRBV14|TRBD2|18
TGTGCCAGCAGCCAGGTCGTCTTGGGACTAGCGGGTGCGGATGAGCAGTTCTTC
CASSQVVLGLAGADEQFF
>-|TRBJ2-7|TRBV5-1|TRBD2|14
TGCGCCAGCAGAGGACTAGCGGGAGGCGACGAGCAGTACTTC
CASRGLAGGDEQYF
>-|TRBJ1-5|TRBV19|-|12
TGTGCCAGTACCCTGGGCAATCAGCCCCAGCATTTT
CASTLGNQPQHF
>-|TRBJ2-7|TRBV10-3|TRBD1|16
TGTGCCATCAGTGGGGTAGGAGACAGGGGAATCGACGAGCAGTACTTC
CAISGVGDRGIDEQYF
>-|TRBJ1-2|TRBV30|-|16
TGTGCCTGGAGTACCGCCGGGACGATACGGTACTATGGCTACACCTTC
CAWSTAGTIRYYGYTF
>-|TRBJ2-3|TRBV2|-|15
TGTGCCAGCCCGAGGAGCGGAACTAGCACAGATACGCAGTATTTT
CASPRSGTSTDTQYF
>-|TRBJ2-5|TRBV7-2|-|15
TGTGCCAGCGCATGGACAGCTTCCCTGCGGGAGACCCAGTACTTC
CASAWTASLRETQYF
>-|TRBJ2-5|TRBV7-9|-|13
TGTGCCAGCAGCTTCGGGCCACAAGAGACCCAGTACTTC
CASSFGPQETQYF
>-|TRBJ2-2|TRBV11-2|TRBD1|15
TGTGCCAGCAGAAGCCGGGACAGGTTTACCGGGGAGCTGTTTTTT
CASRSRDRFTGELFF
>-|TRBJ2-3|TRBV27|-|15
TGTGCCAGCAGTTTAGCGGCTAGCGGCACAGATACGCAGTATTTT
CASSLAASGTDTQYF
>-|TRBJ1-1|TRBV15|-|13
TGTGCCACCAGCCGGGGTGGGAACACTGAAGCTTTCTTT
CATSRGGNTEAFF
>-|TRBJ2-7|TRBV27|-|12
TGTGCCAGCAGCCAAACCCCCCACGAGCAGTACTTC
CASSQTPHEQYF
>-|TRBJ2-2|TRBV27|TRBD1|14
TGTGCCAGCAGTTTACACAGGGGGGCCGGGGAGCTGTTTTTT
CASSLHRGAGELFF
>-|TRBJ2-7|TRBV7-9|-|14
TGTGCCGTGCTTAATCCCGGGACAAACTACGAGCAGTACTTC
CAVLNPGTNYEQYF
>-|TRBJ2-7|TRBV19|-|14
TGTGCCAGTAGTATAGACAGGGGCCACTACGAGCAGTACTTC
CASSIDRGHYEQYF
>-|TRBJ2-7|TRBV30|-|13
TGTGCCTGGAGCGGCGGTGGACTCTACGAGCAGTACTTC
CAWSGGGLYEQYF
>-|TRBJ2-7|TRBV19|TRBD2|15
TGTGCCAGTAGTATGACCGGGACTAGCGGTAACGAGCAGTACTTC
CASSMTGTSGNEQYF
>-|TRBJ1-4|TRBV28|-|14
TGTGCCAGCAAATATCCCCCGACTAATGAAAAACTGTTTTTT
CASKYPPTNEKLFF
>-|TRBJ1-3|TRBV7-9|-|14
TGTGCCAGCAGCCGAATGGGACTTCGGGACACCATATATTTT
CASSRMGLRDTIYF
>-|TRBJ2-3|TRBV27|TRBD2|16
TGTGCCAGCAGTTTATTAGTACTAGCGGGATCGGATACGCAGTATTTT
CASSLLVLAGSDTQYF
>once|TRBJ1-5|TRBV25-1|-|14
TGTGCCAGCAGTGACAGGGGAACAGGTCAGCCCCAGCATTTT
CASSDRGTGQPQHF
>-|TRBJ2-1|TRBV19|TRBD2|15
TGTGCCAGTAGTTTAGGACTAGCGGGTCTCAATGAGCAGTTCTTC
CASSLGLAGLNEQFF
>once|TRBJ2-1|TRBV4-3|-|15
TGCGCCAGCAGCCAAGATGGAACTAGCTACAATGAGCAGTTCTTC
CASSQDGTSYNEQFF
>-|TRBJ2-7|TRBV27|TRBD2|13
TGTGCCAGCAGTTTAGCGGGAGGAGCCGAGCAGTACTTC
CASSLAGGAEQYF
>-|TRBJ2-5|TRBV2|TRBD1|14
TGTGCCAGCAGGGAATCTACAGGGGAAGAGACCCAGTACTTC
CASRESTGEETQYF
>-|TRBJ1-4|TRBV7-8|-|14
TGTGCCAGCAGCTTTGGGAGGGCTTGGGAAAAACTGTTTTTT
CASSFGRAWEKLFF
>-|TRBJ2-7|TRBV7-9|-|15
TGTGCCAGCAGCTTAGGGGCAGGGAAATACTACGAGCAGTACTTC
CASSLGAGKYYEQYF
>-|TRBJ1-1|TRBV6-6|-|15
TGTGCCAGCAGTTACAGTTTGGCGGGGAACACTGAAGCTTTCTTT
CASSYSLAGNTEAFF
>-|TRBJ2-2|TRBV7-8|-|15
TGTGCCAGCAGCTTAGCGGGGTTAAACACCGGGGAGCTGTTTTTT
CASSLAGLNTGELFF
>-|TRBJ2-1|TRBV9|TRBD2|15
TGTGCCAGCAGCGGGGAGGGCCTAGGGTTCAATGAGCAGTTCTTC
CASSGEGLGFNEQFF
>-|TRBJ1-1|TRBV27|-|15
TGTGCCAGCAGCGCCGGGCAGGGTTTGAACGCTGAAGCTTTCTTT
CASSAGQGLNAEAFF